The TCR beta chain described here comes from a study of T cell responses to AZD1222 COVID-19 vaccine. Study-level findings and limits: Nearly half of spike-specific TCRs reportedly target variant regions that are unmutated in the B.1.351 and B.1.1.7 variants. There were vaccine-associated CD4 TCRs across spike, dominant at 160-218 and 743-854.

The table came from immunoSEQ multiplex PCR; TCRdb's copy has only in-frame clones and leaves some out. The top ten clones hold about 9% of a sample with 150,000 to 200,000 clones, approximately 94% of them seen once. A note on this clone: Its antigen is currently unknown.

This specimen was peripheral blood, taken on day 0 of AZD1222 vaccination. The clonotype was recovered from an adult in good health.

CDR3 coding DNA: TGTGCCAGCAGTTACTCGACTGCGTGGGAGCAGTACTTC. This sequence encodes CASSYSTAWEQYF. The chain uses TRBV6-6 and TRBJ2-7; D is ambiguous. CDR1 and CDR2 (germline): MNHNY, SVGAGI (reference sequence). V was clipped by 0 bases and J by 7 bases, with 10 bases between them. The CDR3 contains 13 residues.